The next 11 T cell receptor beta chains were all read from a single sample in a study of post-analysis software for immune sequencing data. General observations from the study: The study found TRBV5-6, TRBV5-1 and TRBV20-1 among 4 or 5 TRBV segments more frequent in patients than controls.

Their cognate antigens are unknown. Included in the TCR beta cDNA libraries were unique molecular identifiers. TCRdb re-derived calls from the PCR reads in MiXCR, one entry per CDR3 protein. The data contain about 770,000 distinct CDR3 sequences, more than 45% of them singletons. Sequences were obtained from blood. These receptors originate from a girl aged 5 to 17 with multiple sclerosis.

This clonotype was seen only a few times. V and J are TRBV29-1 and TRBJ2-7; 8 bases map to TRBD2. CDR3 length: 13 amino acids. The V gene end was trimmed by 3 bases and the J gene end by 2 bases; junction bases not matched to a gene: 3. Germline V gives CDR1 SQVTM, CDR2 ANQGSEA. DNA of the CDR3: TGCAGCGTTGAGGGACTAGACACCTACGAGCAGTACTTC. As protein: CSVEGLDTYEQYF.

Note on this clonotype: Mismatch with germline at one junction end may stem from a read error. The chain combines TRBV2 with TRBJ2-1, with 7 bases identical to TRBD2. CDR1 is SNHLY and CDR2 is FYNNEI in the germline V gene. This CDR3 has 17 amino acids. CDR3 in amino acids: CSSSDPLSSGSYNEQFF. CDR3 sequence (DNA): TGTTCCAGCAGTGATCCCCTCTCTAGCGGAAGTTACAATGAGCAGTTCTTC.

This clonotype was seen more than once but under ten times. V and J are TRBV9 and TRBJ2-1, with D possibly being TRBD1 (6 bases). Germline assignment: CDR1 SGDLS and CDR2 YYNGEE. CDR3 size: 14 residues. V was trimmed by 4 bases and J by 8 bases, leaving 16 bases between them. The CDR3 DNA sequence: TGTGCCAGCAGCTCGAGGTGGGGGCGGGATGAGCAGTTCTTC. Translating gives CASSSRWGRDEQFF.

The chain couples TRBV7-9 to TRBJ1-1; D might be TRBD1 (5 bases). The CDR3 covers 15 residues. Germline CDR1 reads SEHNR; CDR2 reads FQNEAQ (reference sequence). V was cut by 4 bases and J by 4 bases, with 16 bases left in between. The CDR3 DNA is TGTGCCAGCAGCTGGGGGGGTGGGCTTCGCACTGAAGCTTTCTTT. Translating it yields CASSWGGGLRTEAFF.

The chain recombines TRBV12-3 or TRBV12-4 with TRBJ1-2, with TRBD1 matching over 7 bases. V was pared by 7 bases and J by 4 bases, with 6 bases of the junction left unmatched. This CDR3 comprises 13 residues. The CDR3 reads CASKAQGGYGYTF. The CDR3 DNA sequence: TGTGCCAGCAAAGCCCAGGGGGGCTATGGCTACACCTTC.

The V call is TRBV7-3, the J call TRBJ2-3; maybe TRBD1 (5 bases). Trimming took off 5 bases at V and 4 bases at J, with 16 bases between the two ends. This CDR3 is built from 15 residues. The germline gives CDR1 SGHTA, CDR2 FQGTGA. CDR3 residues: CASSSSRGGADTQYF. In DNA, the CDR3 is TGTGCCAGCAGCAGTAGTAGGGGTGGTGCAGATACGCAGTATTTT.

In this sample, this clonotype turned up a few times. The chain recombines TRBV5-1 with TRBJ2-1; D tentatively fits TRBD1 or TRBD2 (7 bases each). Germline loops: CDR1 SGHRS, CDR2 YFSETQ. The V end was cut by 9 bases, the J end by 3 bases, with 16 bases between. The CDR3 runs 14 residues. CDR3 coding DNA: TGCGCCACCAAGGGGGCGGGAGTCTACAATGAGCAGTTCTTC. Protein product: CATKGAGVYNEQFF.

The chain uses TRBV6-2 or TRBV6-3 and TRBJ2-1, with 9 bases aligning to TRBD2. After removal of 0 bases from V and 2 bases from J, the junction contained 2 bases not matched to a gene. Looked up from germline, CDR1 is MNHEY and CDR2 is SVGEGT. This CDR3 contains 16 residues. The CDR3 region has the DNA TGTGCCAGCAGTTACTCGTCTAGCGGGACCTACAATGAGCAGTTCTTC. Encoded protein: CASSYSSSGTYNEQFF.

This clonotype was seen a single time. The gene calls are TRBV18 and TRBJ2-7; 7 nucleotides match TRBD1. Trimming at V came to 3 bases and at J to 2 bases, leaving 10 bases not matched to a gene. The CDR3 is made up of 16 amino acids. Germline V gene sequence: CDR1 KGHSH, CDR2 LQKENI. The CDR3, as DNA: TGTGCCAGCTCACCTGGGATGGGGACAGCGACCTACGAGCAGTACTTC. Its protein product is CASSPGMGTATYEQYF.

This chain joins TRBV4-1 and TRBJ1-4; D gene uncertain. The germline V and J ends were trimmed by 0 bases and 7 bases, with 15 bases remaining between them. The CDR3 is made up of 16 amino acids. The germline V gene encodes CDR1 MGHRA and CDR2 YSYEKL. The CDR3 loop reads CASSQDRVVGGEKLFF. CDR3 bases: TGCGCCAGCAGCCAAGACCGCGTGGTGGGAGGTGAAAAACTGTTTTTT.

CDR3 sequence: CATRAGSRNEQFF. The DNA of the CDR3 is TGTGCCACCAGGGCAGGGTCGCGCAATGAGCAGTTCTTC. This sequence joins TRBV2 and TRBJ2-1; the D gene is possibly TRBD1 (5 bases). The ends were cut back, 10 bases at V and 6 bases at J, with 16 bases in the middle. The CDR3 extends over 13 amino acids. Per the germline V gene, CDR1 is SNHLY and CDR2 is FYNNEI.